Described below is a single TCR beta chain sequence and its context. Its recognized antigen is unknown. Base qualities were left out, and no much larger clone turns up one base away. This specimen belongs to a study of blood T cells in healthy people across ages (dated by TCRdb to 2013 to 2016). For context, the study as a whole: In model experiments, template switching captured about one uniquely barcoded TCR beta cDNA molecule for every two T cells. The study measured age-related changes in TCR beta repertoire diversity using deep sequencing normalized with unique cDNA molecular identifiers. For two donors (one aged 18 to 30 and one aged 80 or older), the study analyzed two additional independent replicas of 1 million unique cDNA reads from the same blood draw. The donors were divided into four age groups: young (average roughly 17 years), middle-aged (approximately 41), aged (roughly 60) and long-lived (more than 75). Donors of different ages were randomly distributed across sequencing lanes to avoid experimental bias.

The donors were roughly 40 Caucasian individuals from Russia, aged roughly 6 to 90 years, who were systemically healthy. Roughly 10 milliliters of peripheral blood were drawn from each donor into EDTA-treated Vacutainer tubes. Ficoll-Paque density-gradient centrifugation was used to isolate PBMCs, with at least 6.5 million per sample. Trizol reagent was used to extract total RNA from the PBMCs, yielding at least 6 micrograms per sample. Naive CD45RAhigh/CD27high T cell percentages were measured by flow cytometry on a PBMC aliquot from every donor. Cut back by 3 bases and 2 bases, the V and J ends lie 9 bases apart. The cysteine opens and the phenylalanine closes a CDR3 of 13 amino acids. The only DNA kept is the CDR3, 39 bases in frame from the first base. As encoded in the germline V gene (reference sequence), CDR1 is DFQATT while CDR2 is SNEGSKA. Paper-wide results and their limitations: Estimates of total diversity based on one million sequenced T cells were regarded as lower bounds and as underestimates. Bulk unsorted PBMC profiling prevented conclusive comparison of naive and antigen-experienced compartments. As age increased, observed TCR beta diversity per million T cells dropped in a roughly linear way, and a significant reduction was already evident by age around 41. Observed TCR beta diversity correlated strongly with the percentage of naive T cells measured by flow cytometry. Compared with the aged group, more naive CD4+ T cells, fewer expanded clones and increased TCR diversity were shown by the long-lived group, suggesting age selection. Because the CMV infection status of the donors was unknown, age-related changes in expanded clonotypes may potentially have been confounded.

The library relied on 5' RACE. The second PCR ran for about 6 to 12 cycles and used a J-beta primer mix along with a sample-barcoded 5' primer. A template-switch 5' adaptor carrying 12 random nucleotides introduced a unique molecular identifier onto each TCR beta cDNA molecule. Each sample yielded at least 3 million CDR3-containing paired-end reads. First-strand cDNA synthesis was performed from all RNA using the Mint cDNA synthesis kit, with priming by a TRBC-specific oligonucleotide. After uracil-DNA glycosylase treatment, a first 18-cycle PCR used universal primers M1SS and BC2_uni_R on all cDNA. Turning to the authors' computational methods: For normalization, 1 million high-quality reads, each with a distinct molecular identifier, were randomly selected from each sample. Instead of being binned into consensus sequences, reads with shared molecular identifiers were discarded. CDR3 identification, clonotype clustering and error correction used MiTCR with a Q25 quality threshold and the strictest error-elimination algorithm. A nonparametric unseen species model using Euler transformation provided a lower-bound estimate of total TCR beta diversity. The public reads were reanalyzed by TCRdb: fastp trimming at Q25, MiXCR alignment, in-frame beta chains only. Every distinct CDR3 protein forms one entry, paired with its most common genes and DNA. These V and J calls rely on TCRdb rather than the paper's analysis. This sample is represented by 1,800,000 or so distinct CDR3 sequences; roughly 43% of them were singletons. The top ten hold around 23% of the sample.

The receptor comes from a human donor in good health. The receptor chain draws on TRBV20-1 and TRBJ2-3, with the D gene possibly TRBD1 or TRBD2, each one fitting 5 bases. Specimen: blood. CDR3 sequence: CSARGPNTDTQYF. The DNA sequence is TGCAGTGCTAGGGGACCTAACACAGATACGCAGTATTTT.